What follows are 17 T cell receptor beta chains derived from one specimen sequenced in a study of shared T cell receptors in the human thymus. Some clones are missing from TCRdb's copy, which holds only in-frame ones; the method was immunoSEQ multiplex PCR. In the table there are 500,000 to 550,000 clones, 70% to 80% of which are singletons. Separately, the same data were catalogued under a study of human thymus T cells.

Sequenced: thymocytes. The receptor source for this set is a boy less than two years old with a congenital heart defect.

The table lists this clone with a count of one. The V and J genes are TRBV5-6 and TRBJ2-7; 10 nucleotides align to TRBD1. The CDR3 length is 16 residues. Trimming removed 4 bases from V and 1 base from J; junction bases left unmatched: 8. Germline CDR1 reads SGHDT; CDR2 reads YYEEEE. The CDR3 DNA reads as TGTGCCAGCAGCCCGGCGACAGGGGGCTGGTCCTACGAGCAGTACTTC. It yields the protein CASSPATGGWSYEQYF.

This CDR3 is CASRAPARGDTEAFF. CDR3 DNA sequence: TGTGCCAGCAGGGCCCCAGCCAGGGGGGACACTGAAGCTTTCTTT. This chain links TRBV2 with TRBJ1-1; TRBD1 aligns across 7 bases. The CDR3 totals 15 residues. Germline values: CDR1 SNHLY, CDR2 FYNNEI. The V gene end was trimmed by 6 bases and the J gene end by 3 bases; junction bases not matched to a gene: 10.

This chain connects TRBV19 to TRBJ2-7; 8 nucleotides align to TRBD2. Losses at the gene ends were 5 bases for V and 1 base for J; bases not matched to a gene: 4. CDR3 length: 14 amino acids. Germline CDR1 is LNHDA and CDR2 is SQIVND (reference sequence). The CDR3 reads CASSSGTRSYEQYF. The DNA of the CDR3 is TGTGCCAGTAGTTCTGGGACTAGGTCCTACGAGCAGTACTTC. Combining the CDR3 with reference TRBV19 and TRBJ2-7 gives the whole variable domain DGGITQSPKYLFRKEGQNVTLSCEQNLNHDAMYWYRQDPGQGLRLIYYSQIVNDFQKGDIAEGYSVSREKKESFPLTVTSAQKNPTAFYLCASSSGTRSYEQYFGPGTRLTVT.

CDR3 protein: CASSFDQPQHF. Here the CDR3 DNA reads TGTGCCAGCAGTTTCGATCAGCCCCAGCATTTT. The genes are TRBV28 and TRBJ1-5; D is undetermined. Germline V gene lookup returns CDR1 MDHEN and CDR2 SYDVKM. The CDR3 runs 11 residues. V lost 3 bases and J lost 5, with 2 bases in between.

The gene calls are TRBV27 and TRBJ2-2, with 14 bases fitting TRBD2. The CDR3 is made up of 20 amino acids. V gave up 5 bases and J gave up 0 bases; unmatched junction bases: 11. CDR1 is MNHEY, CDR2 SMNVEV, per germline (reference sequence). DNA of the CDR3: TGTGCCAGCAGTCCCGGGACTAGCGGGAGATTGCCCTCGAACACCGGGGAGCTGTTTTTT. Its protein is CASSPGTSGRLPSNTGELFF.

DNA of the CDR3: TGTGCCACGGGGAACACAGATACGCAGTATTTT. This gives the protein CATGNTDTQYF. This chain links TRBV7-9 with TRBJ2-3; D possibly corresponds to TRBD2 (5 bases). Deletions cut 10 bases from V and 2 bases from J, with 7 bases between. Germline-derived CDR1 and CDR2 are SEHNR and FQNEAQ (reference sequence). The CDR3 spans 11 residues.

J is TRBJ2-1 and V is TRBV4-2; the D gene is possibly TRBD2 (6 bases). V shed 3 bases and J shed 5 bases, with 11 bases lying between them. CDR1 is LGHNA, CDR2 YNFKEQ, per germline. CDR3 length: 14 amino acids. The CDR3 DNA reads as TGTGCCAGCAGCCAGCCGGGAGCGCACAATGAGCAGTTCTTC. The encoded protein is CASSQPGAHNEQFF.

The CDR3: CASSWGGAHNSDEQFF. DNA for the CDR3: TGTGCCAGCAGCTGGGGGGGGGCCCATAACAGCGATGAGCAGTTCTTC. This chain links TRBV5-4 with TRBJ2-1; TRBD2 is a possible D gene (7 bases). Trimming took 3 bases from V and 8 from J, leaving 21 bases between them. This CDR3 has 16 amino acids. The germline gives CDR1 SGHNT, CDR2 YYREEE (reference sequence).

The CDR3 region has the DNA TGTGCCAGCAGTTCCCTTGTAAGGGGGAAGAACACTGAAGCTTTCTTT. Translating it yields CASSSLVRGKNTEAFF. This rearrangement joins TRBV7-9 to TRBJ1-1; possibly TRBD1 for D (6 bases). The CDR3 has 16 residues. V shed 6 bases and J shed 1 base, with 18 bases lying between them. The germline gives CDR1 SEHNR, CDR2 FQNEAQ (reference sequence).

The chain combines TRBV6-4 with TRBJ2-2; possible D gene TRBD1, 5 bases. Trimming shortened V by 10 bases and J by 0 bases, and 9 bases separated the two germline ends. Looked up from germline, CDR1 is MRHNA and CDR2 is SNTAGT. The CDR3 is 13 residues long. The CDR3 sequence is CATGAPNTGELFF. In DNA, the CDR3 is TGTGCCACTGGGGCCCCGAACACCGGGGAGCTGTTTTTT.

The chain recombines TRBV2 with TRBJ2-1; 11 bases line up with TRBD2. Trimming took 6 bases from V and 7 from J; bases not matched to a gene: 8. Germline V CDR1 and CDR2: SNHLY, FYNNEI. The CDR3 is made up of 15 amino acids. This CDR3 reads CASSQLAGVRNEQFF. The DNA for the CDR3 is TGTGCCAGCAGCCAACTAGCGGGAGTGAGGAATGAGCAGTTCTTC.

The V and J genes are TRBV27 and TRBJ2-7; maybe TRBD1 (6 bases). The CDR3 extends over 15 amino acids. Germline CDR1 and CDR2: MNHEY and SMNVEV (reference sequence). The ends were cut back, 0 bases at V and 2 bases at J, with 11 bases in the middle. The CDR3, as DNA: TGTGCCAGCAGTTTATCGGCCAGACAGGCCTACGAGCAGTACTTC. This codes for CASSLSARQAYEQYF.

The rearrangement links TRBV5-1 to TRBJ2-5, with a weak D call TRBD1 (6 bases). Germline values: CDR1 SGHRS, CDR2 YFSETQ. V lost 4 bases and J 2 bases, leaving 15 bases between the germline ends. This CDR3 is built from 15 residues. CDR3 in amino acids: CASSSNRQVQETQYF. CDR3 in DNA: TGCGCCAGCAGCAGCAACCGACAGGTGCAAGAGACCCAGTACTTC.

The sample holds a few counts of this clone. Other DNA sequences in the same sample also yield this CDR3. The rearrangement links TRBV4-3 to TRBJ2-1; D possibly corresponds to TRBD2 (6 bases). Trimming shortened V by 0 bases and J by 4 bases, and 13 bases separated the two germline ends. Germline V gene data show CDR1 as LGHNA and CDR2 as YSLEER. CDR3 length: 16 amino acids. The CDR3 DNA is TGCGCCAGCAGCCAAGATCCCGGGGGTTCGTACAATGAGCAGTTCTTC. It specifies CASSQDPGGSYNEQFF.

The V gene is TRBV4-3, the J gene TRBJ2-3, with TRBD1 identical over 9 bases. Trimming at V came to 1 base and at J to 6 bases, leaving 8 bases not matched to a gene. There are 16 residues in the CDR3. CDR1 and CDR2 from the germline V gene are LGHNA and YSLEER. CDR3 amino acids: CASSQVSRDRVDTQYF. In DNA form, the CDR3 reads TGCGCCAGCAGCCAAGTCTCCCGGGACAGGGTGGATACGCAGTATTTT.

CDR3 sequence (DNA): TGTGCCAGCAGCTCCTTAGCGGGTGGCCTCACCACCTACGAGCAGTACTTC. Protein product: CASSSLAGGLTTYEQYF. The chain joins TRBV7-9 to TRBJ2-7; 7 nucleotides agree with TRBD2. The CDR3 sequence is 17 residues long. V dropped 4 bases and J dropped 2; count of bases not matched to a gene: 14. CDR1 and CDR2 from the germline V gene are SEHNR and FQNEAQ (reference sequence).

This CDR3 reads CASGLGNQGVAGLGTDTQYF. The CDR3 DNA reads as TGTGCTAGTGGTTTGGGAAATCAGGGCGTAGCGGGTCTAGGGACAGATACGCAGTATTTT. V and J are TRBV12-5 and TRBJ2-3; 7 nucleotides agree with TRBD2. The CDR3 has 20 amino acids. CDR1 LGHNT and CDR2 FRNRAP come from the germline V gene. Germline trimming cut 1 base from V and 3 bases from J; bases unmatched to any gene: 19.